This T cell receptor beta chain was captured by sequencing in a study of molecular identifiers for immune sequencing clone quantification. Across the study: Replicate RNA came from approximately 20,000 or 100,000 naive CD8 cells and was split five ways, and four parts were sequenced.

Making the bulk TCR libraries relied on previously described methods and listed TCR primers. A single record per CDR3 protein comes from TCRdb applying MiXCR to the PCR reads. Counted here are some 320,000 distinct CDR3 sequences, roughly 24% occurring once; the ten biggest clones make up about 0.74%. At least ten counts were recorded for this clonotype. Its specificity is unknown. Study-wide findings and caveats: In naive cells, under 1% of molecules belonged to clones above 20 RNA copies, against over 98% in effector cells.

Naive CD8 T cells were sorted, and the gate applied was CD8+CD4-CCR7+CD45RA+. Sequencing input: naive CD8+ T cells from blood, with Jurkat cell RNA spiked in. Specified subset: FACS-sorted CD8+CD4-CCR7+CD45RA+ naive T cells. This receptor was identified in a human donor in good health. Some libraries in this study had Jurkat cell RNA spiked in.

Written as DNA, the CDR3 is TGTGCCAGCAGTTCCGCTAATGTGGATACGCAGTATTTT. Protein product: CASSSANVDTQYF. The V call is TRBV28, the J call TRBJ2-3; unclear D gene. Germline V gene sequence: CDR1 MDHEN, CDR2 SYDVKM. The V gene lost 4 bases and the J gene lost 6 bases, with 11 bases spanning the gap. The CDR3 is 13 amino acids.